The 9 T cell receptor beta chains in this list originate from one sample, sequenced in a study of T cell responses to AZD1222 COVID-19 vaccine. Sequenced by immunoSEQ multiplex PCR; TCRdb stores in-frame clones only, minus some. The sample lists about 150,000 clones, about 85% occurring once. The sequenced sample was peripheral blood, obtained after recovery from COVID-19. Receptor source: an adult who had recovered from COVID-19.

The rearrangement joins TRBV5-5 to TRBJ1-1; D uncertain. The CDR3 runs to 16 residues. Per germline, CDR1 SGHKS and CDR2 YYEKEE (reference sequence). V lost 3 bases and J 2 bases, leaving 17 bases between the germline ends. The CDR3 here is CASSSPGGPLNTEAFF. The CDR3 region has the DNA TGTGCCAGCAGCTCCCCGGGAGGGCCCCTAAACACTGAAGCTTTCTTT.

The chain uses TRBV21-1 and TRBJ2-7; TRBD1, the table's D call, lacks a check against the DNA. TRBV21-1 is marked as a pseudogene. The CDR3 covers 16 residues. CDR3 region: CAICFRIRTGVYEQYF. The CDR3 bases are TGTGCCATATGTTTCAGGATTCGGACAGGGGTTTACGAGCAGTACTTC.

The CDR3 loop reads CASSRETGGYPETQYF. In DNA, the CDR3 is TGTGCCAGCAGCCGAGAGACAGGGGGTTATCCGGAGACCCAGTACTTC. The rearrangement joins TRBV3-1 (or the pseudogene TRBV3-2) to TRBJ2-5; 9 bases are a match to TRBD1. The CDR3 consists of 16 residues. The germline V gene has CDR1 LGHDT and CDR2 YNNKEL (reference sequence). Trimming cost V 4 bases and J 5 bases; bases outside gene matches: 11.

This clone was seen many times. J is TRBJ2-7 and V is TRBV4-2; D remains ambiguous. The CDR3 is made up of 13 amino acids. V lost 9 bases, J lost 1 base, and 13 bases lay in between. Germline V gives CDR1 LGHNA, CDR2 YNFKEQ. CDR3: CASRLEGSYEQYF. The CDR3 DNA follows: TGTGCCAGTCGACTCGAAGGTTCCTACGAGCAGTACTTC.

This chain links TRBV6-2 or TRBV6-3 with TRBJ2-3; D not certain. The germline gives CDR1 MNHEY, CDR2 SVGEGT. The CDR3 is 13 residues long. V gave up 0 bases and J gave up 7 bases, with 8 bases separating them. The CDR3 nucleotides read TGTGCCAGCAGTTACTCGTCCACGAATACGCAGTATTTT. Protein: CASSYSSTNTQYF.

V usage is TRBV28 and J usage is TRBJ1-5; the D is unclear. Germline CDR1 and CDR2: MDHEN and SYDVKM. Trimming took 6 bases from V and 7 from J, leaving 10 bases between them. CDR3 length equals 12 residues. The CDR3 DNA reads as TGTGCCAGCAGCACACCAGGCCAGCCCCAGCATTTT. Translated, it gives CASSTPGQPQHF.

The CDR3 spells CASSLGQENTGELFF. In DNA, the CDR3 is TGTGCCAGCAGCCTAGGGCAGGAGAACACCGGGGAGCTGTTTTTT. J is TRBJ2-2 and V is TRBV11-1; D remains unclear. Trimming took off 5 bases at V and 1 base at J, with 11 bases between the two ends. The CDR3 runs to 15 residues. Germline CDR1 and CDR2: SGHAT and FQDESV (reference sequence).

V gene TRBV27 combines with J gene TRBJ1-1; D is possibly TRBD1 (5 bases). V dropped 3 bases and J dropped 4 bases, with 18 bases sitting between them. This CDR3 has 16 amino acids. Germline-derived CDR1 and CDR2 are MNHEY and SMNVEV (reference sequence). CDR3 residues: CASSFVGAGVRTEAFF. CDR3 DNA: TGTGCCAGCAGTTTCGTTGGGGCTGGCGTGCGCACTGAAGCTTTCTTT.

In its sample, this clone was seen once. The chain recombines TRBV9 with TRBJ1-1; D is perhaps TRBD1 (6 bases). The CDR3 spans 16 residues. V gave up 3 bases and J gave up 8 bases, with 23 bases separating them. The V gene's germline CDR1 is SGDLS and CDR2 YYNGEE. The CDR3 loop is CASSAGTFAESAEAFF. The CDR3 nucleotides read TGTGCCAGCAGCGCCGGGACATTCGCAGAATCCGCCGAAGCTTTCTTT.